Presented here are 27 T cell receptor beta chains from one specimen sequenced in a study of technical replicates of blood from four donors. Sequencing was performed with immunoSEQ multiplex PCR; in TCRdb, only in-frame clones are kept and a portion is missing. The sample lists under 15,000 clones, about 80% occurring once. Sequences were obtained from PBMCs. All receptors derive from a human donor in good health.

This chain connects TRBV18 to TRBJ2-4; 8 bases align to TRBD1. V gave up 0 bases and J gave up 3 bases; unmatched junction bases: 10. This CDR3 contains 18 residues. CDR1 is KGHSH, CDR2 LQKENI, per germline. The CDR3 here is CASSPPPAGGKGKNIQYF. CDR3 nucleotide sequence: TGTGCCAGCTCACCACCCCCGGCAGGGGGCAAGGGCAAAAACATTCAGTACTTC. The full variable domain, in which reference TRBV18 and TRBJ2-4 provide the parts outside the CDR3, is NAGVMQNPRHLVRRRGQEARLRCSPMKGHSHVYWYRQLPEEGLKFMVYLQKENIIDESGMPKERFSAEFPKEGPSILRIQQVVRGDSAAYFCASSPPPAGGKGKNIQYFGAGTRLSVL.

This chain uses TRBV5-6 with TRBJ2-7; 8 nucleotides match TRBD2. The CDR3 has 14 amino acids. Germline CDR1 SGHDT, CDR2 YYEEEE. V gave up 1 base and J gave up 6 bases; unmatched junction bases: 6. CDR3 coding DNA: TGTGCCAGCAGCTTGTCGGGAGGGCCGATCGAGCAGTACTTC. This codes for CASSLSGGPIEQYF.

This sequence joins TRBV6-5 and TRBJ2-7, with TRBD1 as a possible D gene (6 bases). Trimming stripped 6 bases from V and 6 bases from J, with 21 bases between. The CDR3 extends over 15 amino acids. CDR1 and CDR2 (germline): MNHEY, SVGAGI. The CDR3 protein is CASSITGTPGTEQYF. The CDR3 DNA reads TGTGCCAGCAGCATTACAGGGACCCCTGGGACCGAGCAGTACTTC.

The chain joins TRBV9 to TRBJ1-4; the D is unclear. The CDR3 has 13 amino acids. The germline V and J ends were trimmed by 2 bases and 8 bases, with 10 bases remaining between them. Germline assignment: CDR1 SGDLS and CDR2 YYNGEE. The DNA of the CDR3 is TGTGCCAGCAGCGTGTCGGGTAACGAAAAACTGTTTTTT. Translated, it gives CASSVSGNEKLFF.

The chain uses TRBV27 and TRBJ1-2; 9 bases align to TRBD1. From germline, CDR1 is MNHEY and CDR2 SMNVEV (reference sequence). The length of the CDR3 is 13 residues. With 4 bases clipped from V and 10 bases from J, the junction kept 7 bases outside the gene matches. The CDR3 DNA follows: TGTGCCAGCAGTTACACAGGGGGCATTGACTACACCTTC. Translated: CASSYTGGIDYTF.

This chain connects TRBV13 to TRBJ2-1, with 14 bases aligning to TRBD2. The V gene's germline CDR1 is PRHDT and CDR2 FYEKMQ (reference sequence). The CDR3 is 17 amino acids. The V and J ends lost 6 bases and 0 bases, in that order; junction bases with no gene match: 4. CDR3 coding DNA: TGTGCCAGCAGATGGACTAGCGGGGGGAGCTCCTACAATGAGCAGTTCTTC. It is translated as CASRWTSGGSSYNEQFF. Full variable domain (outside the CDR3, taken from reference TRBV13 and TRBJ2-1): AAGVIQSPRHLIKEKRETATLKCYPIPRHDTVYWYQQGPGQDPQFLISFYEKMQSDKGSIPDRFSAQQFSDYHSELNMSSLELGDSALYFCASRWTSGGSSYNEQFFGPGTRLTVL.

The V gene is TRBV5-1, the J gene TRBJ2-7; 7 bases match TRBD1. CDR3 length: 13 amino acids. Germline V gene sequence: CDR1 SGHRS, CDR2 YFSETQ. V shed 4 bases and J 5 bases; nucleotides not matched to a gene: 6. DNA for the CDR3: TGCGCCAGCAGCCTGGACAGGTTAGACGAGCAGTACTTC. Amino acid sequence: CASSLDRLDEQYF.

This chain joins TRBV7-5 and TRBJ2-7; the listed D gene, TRBD1, was not tested against the DNA. TRBV7-5 is a pseudogene locus. This CDR3 is built from 15 residues. Here the CDR3 reads CVRSRRRPRSYEQYF. The DNA of the CDR3 is TGTGTCAGAAGCCGCCGCCGCCCCAGGTCCTACGAGCAGTACTTC.

The chain links TRBV7-2 to TRBJ2-3, with 13 bases identical to TRBD2. Germline V lookup: CDR1 SGHTA, CDR2 FQGNSA. The CDR3 runs to 16 residues. V dropped 2 bases and J dropped 5; count of bases not matched to a gene: 4. CDR3 region: CASSLSGLAGRDTQYF. CDR3 DNA sequence: TGTGCCAGCAGCTTATCGGGACTAGCGGGACGAGATACGCAGTATTTT.

The chain joins TRBV19 to TRBJ1-2, with TRBD1 identical over 10 bases. V lost 4 bases and J lost 6; bases outside the gene matches: 8. CDR1 is LNHDA and CDR2 is SQIVND in the germline V gene (reference sequence). The CDR3 runs to 15 residues. CDR3: CASSKPGQGSDGYTF. CDR3 bases: TGTGCCAGTAGTAAACCGGGACAGGGGAGCGATGGCTACACCTTC.

The V gene is TRBV5-6, the J gene TRBJ2-7, with 8 bases lining up with TRBD2. The germline gives CDR1 SGHDT, CDR2 YYEEEE. The CDR3 is made up of 18 amino acids. After removal of 2 bases from V and 7 bases from J, the junction contained 20 bases not matched to a gene. As DNA, the CDR3 is TGTGCCAGCAGCTTACGGACGGACGGAGGAGCGGGAGTACGTGAGCAGTACTTC. Residues: CASSLRTDGGAGVREQYF.

The chain recombines TRBV19 with TRBJ1-3; a possible D gene is TRBD1 (5 bases). CDR3 length: 13 residues. Trimming cost V 7 bases and J 0 bases, with 7 bases left between them. Per the germline V gene, CDR1 is LNHDA and CDR2 is SQIVND (reference sequence). The CDR3 protein is CASTGGSGNTIYF. Written as DNA, the CDR3 is TGTGCCAGTACGGGGGGCTCTGGAAACACCATATATTTT. The whole variable domain, remainder taken from reference TRBV19 and TRBJ1-3, is DGGITQSPKYLFRKEGQNVTLSCEQNLNHDAMYWYRQDPGQGLRLIYYSQIVNDFQKGDIAEGYSVSREKKESFPLTVTSAQKNPTAFYLCASTGGSGNTIYFGEGSWLTVV.

The sample holds one count of this clone. The CDR3 protein is CASSIQGSAYEQYF. The CDR3 coding sequence is TGTGCCAGTAGTATCCAGGGGTCAGCCTACGAGCAGTACTTC. The V gene is TRBV19, the J gene TRBJ2-7; TRBD1 might be the D (6 bases). This CDR3 is built from 14 residues. Germline CDR1 is LNHDA and CDR2 is SQIVND (reference sequence). V was cut by 3 bases and J by 2 bases, with 11 bases left in between.

The V and J genes are TRBV19 and TRBJ2-3; TRBD2 matches at 7 bases. CDR1 LNHDA and CDR2 SQIVND come from the germline V gene (reference sequence). V trimming: 3 bases; J trimming: 1 base; junction bases outside the gene matches: 7. CDR3 length: 16 residues. CDR3 amino acids: CASSIYPTSRTDTQYF. For the CDR3, the DNA is TGTGCCAGTAGTATTTATCCGACTAGCCGCACAGATACGCAGTATTTT.

In DNA, the CDR3 is TGTGCCAGCAGTGAAACACAGGGCGCCTCCTACGAGCAGTACTTC. It specifies CASSETQGASYEQYF. This chain joins TRBV6-1 and TRBJ2-5; perhaps TRBD1 as D (6 bases). The J call may be incorrect, as the DNA end agrees better with TRBJ2-7. This CDR3 contains 15 residues. Germline V gene sequence: CDR1 MNHNS, CDR2 SASEGT.

The chain employs TRBV6-1 and TRBJ1-3; TRBD1 is a possible D gene (6 bases). Trimming stripped 10 bases from V and 1 base from J, with 14 bases between. The CDR3 consists of 14 residues. Germline V gene data show CDR1 as MNHNS and CDR2 as SASEGT. The CDR3 is CAISTGTSGNTIYF. CDR3 nucleotide sequence: TGTGCCATTTCAACAGGGACGTCTGGAAACACCATATATTTT.

The V and J genes are TRBV5-6 and TRBJ1-2; D gene uncertain. V was shortened by 8 bases and J by 0 bases, with 14 bases between the two germline ends. This CDR3 is 14 amino acids long. The germline gives CDR1 SGHDT, CDR2 YYEEEE. The CDR3: CASWQESANYGYTF. The CDR3 DNA reads as TGTGCCAGTTGGCAAGAGAGCGCTAACTATGGCTACACCTTC.

V usage is TRBV7-9 and J usage is TRBJ2-7; 7 nucleotides align to TRBD2. V lost 5 bases and J lost 0; bases outside the gene matches: 16. The CDR3 loop spans 18 amino acids. The V gene's germline CDR1 is SEHNR and CDR2 FQNEAQ (reference sequence). CDR3 DNA sequence: TGTGCCAGCAGCCCCGACGGGCCCCTAGCGGCCTTCTCCTACGAGCAGTACTTC. Translating it yields CASSPDGPLAAFSYEQYF.

The J gene is TRBJ2-7, the V gene TRBV19; D perhaps matches TRBD2 (7 bases). CDR1 LNHDA and CDR2 SQIVND come from the germline V gene (reference sequence). CDR3 length: 15 amino acids. The V end was cut by 3 bases, the J end by 0 bases, with 12 bases between. CDR3 loop: CASSIGGGGSYEQYF. DNA of the CDR3: TGTGCCAGTAGTATCGGGGGAGGGGGCTCCTACGAGCAGTACTTC. Together with reference TRBV19 and TRBJ2-7, the CDR3 gives the full variable domain: DGGITQSPKYLFRKEGQNVTLSCEQNLNHDAMYWYRQDPGQGLRLIYYSQIVNDFQKGDIAEGYSVSREKKESFPLTVTSAQKNPTAFYLCASSIGGGGSYEQYFGPGTRLTVT.

The chain combines TRBV6-5 with TRBJ1-1, with no clear D. The CDR3 loop spans 15 amino acids. Germline V CDR1 and CDR2: MNHEY, SVGAGI. V was pared by 10 bases and J by 4 bases, with 22 bases between. The CDR3 DNA is TGTGCCACCGCTCCGGGGTTGGCGTTTCCCACTGAAGCTTTCTTT. Its translation: CATAPGLAFPTEAFF.

This sequence joins TRBV29-1 and TRBJ1-2; D not resolved. Trimming cost V 7 bases and J 4 bases, with 13 bases left between them. The germline CDR1 and CDR2 sequences are SQVTM and ANQGSEA. The length of the CDR3 is 12 residues. The CDR3 DNA follows: TGCAGCGCCGACCGGCTAGGCTATGGCTACACCTTC. Translated: CSADRLGYGYTF.

In its sample, this clone was seen a few times. The gene calls are TRBV6-5 and TRBJ2-3; 15 bases align to TRBD2. The CDR3 totals 15 residues. Germline CDR1 reads MNHEY; CDR2 reads SVGAGI. Losses at the gene ends were 5 bases for V and 4 bases for J; bases not matched to a gene: 1. DNA of the CDR3: TGTGCCAGCAGTGGACTAGCGGGAGGGGCAGATACGCAGTATTTT. Its translation is CASSGLAGGADTQYF.

The chain has TRBV6-7 and TRBJ1-4, with D perhaps TRBD1 (6 bases). TRBV6-7 qualifies as an ORF whose function is uncertain. This CDR3 comprises 17 residues. V was shortened by 2 bases and J by 6 bases, with 19 bases between the two germline ends. CDR3 loop: CASSYRTGPHRDEKLFF. Here the CDR3 DNA reads TGTGCCAGCAGTTACAGAACAGGGCCCCATCGGGATGAAAAACTGTTTTTT.

V is TRBV9 and J is TRBJ2-2; 10 bases agree with TRBD2. V lost 4 bases and J lost 1; bases outside the gene matches: 4. This CDR3 is 16 amino acids long. The germline V gene encodes CDR1 SGDLS and CDR2 YYNGEE. The CDR3 sequence is CASSPRLAGNTGELFF. In DNA form, the CDR3 reads TGTGCCAGCAGCCCCAGACTAGCGGGGAACACCGGGGAGCTGTTTTTT.

The table lists this clone with a few counts. The chain combines TRBV4-2 with TRBJ1-1; possibly TRBD1 for D (6 bases). Germline V gene data show CDR1 as LGHNA and CDR2 as YNFKEQ. The CDR3 is made up of 15 amino acids. Between the trimmed V and J ends, which lost 1 base and 2 bases, there was a span of 11 bases. This CDR3 reads CASSQASGQNTEAFF. In nucleotides, the CDR3 is TGTGCCAGCAGCCAAGCCTCGGGACAAAACACTGAAGCTTTCTTT.

The CDR3 DNA sequence: TGTGCCATCAGTGGTGGCTCGGGGACTTCACAAGAGACCCAGTACTTC. The encoded protein is CAISGGSGTSQETQYF. The genes are TRBV10-3 and TRBJ2-5; weak D call: TRBD2 (6 bases). Germline CDR1 is ENHRY and CDR2 is SYGVKD. The CDR3 totals 16 residues. V was pared by 4 bases and J by 2 bases, with 17 bases between.

This clone appeared a few times. The chain links TRBV6-6 to TRBJ2-7; a weak D match, TRBD2 (5 bases). The germline V gene encodes CDR1 MNHNY and CDR2 SVGAGI (reference sequence). Trimming removed 3 bases from V and 10 bases from J, with 10 bases in between. CDR3 size: 11 residues. CDR3 residues: CASSYQEVQYF. The CDR3 coding sequence is TGTGCCAGCAGTTATCAGGAGGTACAGTACTTC.